The clone carrying this T cell receptor (beta chain) appeared a few times. The antigen is not known. Source study methods: Between-group CDR3 differences, defined by clinicopathological status, yielded a distant-metastasis classifier for papillary thyroid cancer. TCRdb reanalyzed the PCR reads with MiXCR. Clone size and V and J calls follow TCRdb, not the original study. Altogether around 5,600 clones are present, 30% to 40% being singletons, with the ten largest covering 26%. This CDR3 is 15 amino acids long. Per the germline V gene, CDR1 is SGHTS and CDR2 is YDEGEE. Between the trimmed V and J ends, which lost 2 bases and 0 bases, there was a span of 9 bases. Prior to thyroid surgery, none of the patients had received any treatment. These data originate in a study of metastatic and nonmetastatic thyroid tumors. Study background: Malignant and benign thyroid patients had repertoires compared in peripheral blood and tumor or nodule tissue. Study results and caveats: Significantly higher TCR beta diversity was reportedly seen in malignant thyroid tumors than benign nodules, in blood and tumor.

This TCR was recovered from a male donor with papillary thyroid cancer or a benign thyroid nodule (not recorded which). Some clones in this sample may be carry-over from other donors' samples. What was sequenced was adjacent normal tissue. The chain couples TRBV5-8 to TRBJ1-5; the D gene is possibly TRBD1 (5 bases). CDR3 in amino acids: CASSFSGGSNQPQHF. The CDR3 DNA reads as TGTGCCAGCAGCTTCTCGGGGGGTAGCAATCAGCCCCAGCATTTT.